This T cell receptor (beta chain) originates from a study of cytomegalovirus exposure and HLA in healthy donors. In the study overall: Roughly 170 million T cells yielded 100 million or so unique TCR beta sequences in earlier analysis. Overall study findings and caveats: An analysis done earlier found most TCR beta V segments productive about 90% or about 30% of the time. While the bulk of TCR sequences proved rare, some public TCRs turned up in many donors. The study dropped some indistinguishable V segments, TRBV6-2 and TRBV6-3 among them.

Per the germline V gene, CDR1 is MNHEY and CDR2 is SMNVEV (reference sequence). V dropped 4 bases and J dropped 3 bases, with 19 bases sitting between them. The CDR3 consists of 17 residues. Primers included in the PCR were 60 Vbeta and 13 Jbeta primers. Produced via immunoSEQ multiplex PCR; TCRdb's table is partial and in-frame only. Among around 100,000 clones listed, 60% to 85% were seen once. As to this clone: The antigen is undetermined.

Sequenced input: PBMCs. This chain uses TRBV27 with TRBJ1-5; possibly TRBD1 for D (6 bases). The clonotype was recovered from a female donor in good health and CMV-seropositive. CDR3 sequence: CASSSTGAGAINQPQHF. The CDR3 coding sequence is TGTGCCAGCAGTTCCACCGGGGCGGGGGCCATCAATCAGCCCCAGCATTTT.